This TCR beta chain appears in the sequencing data of a study of cytomegalovirus exposure and HLA in healthy donors. The CDR3 extends over 17 amino acids. CDR1 LNHDA and CDR2 SQIVND come from the germline V gene (reference sequence). Overall study findings and caveats: Sequencing depth across donors, presence/absence analyses assumed, was roughly uniform. Earlier findings revealed that most TCR beta V segments proved productive either about 90% or about 30% of the time. In a later analysis, a missense DCLRE1C variant was linked to TCR beta V- and J-gene trimming.

The PCR had 60 Vbeta and 13 Jbeta primers. The protocol was immunoSEQ multiplex PCR, while the TCRdb copy is restricted to in-frame clones and leaves out a portion. The sample carries 110,000 or so clones, about 68% recorded once. Although they were nominally healthy when sampled, donors likely had unrecorded immune exposures. Comments on this clone: The antigen remains undetermined. An end of the junction differs from the germline gene, which may be a read error.

The gene calls are TRBV19 and TRBJ2-1; 11 bases fit TRBD2. Material: PBMCs. The sequence was collected from a woman aged 40 to 50 in good health and CMV-seropositive. The CDR3 DNA follows: TGTGCCAGTAGCCGTTCCGGGACTAGCGGATCCTACAATGGGCAGTTCTTC. Residues: CASSRSGTSGSYNGQFF.